Below are 15 T cell receptor beta chains sequenced from a single sample in a study of regulatory T cells in long-lasting Graves disease. Combining iRepertoire HTBI primers with Arm-PCR of CDR3 regions, the authors built TCR beta libraries. In TCRdb, the multiplex PCR reads were re-called with MiXCR into one record per CDR3 protein. The sample includes approximately 560,000 distinct CDR3 sequences, 15% to 20% of them seen just once. Indicated time point: newly diagnosed GD, antithyroid drugs for less than 3 months. Preparation of the TCR library used RNA extracted from PBMCs. The data also belong to a second study, concerning T cells in Graves' hyperthyroidism and ophthalmopathy.

Sequencing was performed on peripheral blood mononuclear cells (PBMCs), taken at new diagnosis, from a patient treated with antithyroid drugs. These receptors were obtained from a man in his late teens or twenties with Graves disease.

The chain uses TRBV24-1 and TRBJ2-5, with 9 bases that match TRBD2. V trimming: 3 bases; J trimming: 5 bases; junction bases outside the gene matches: 6. This CDR3 contains 15 residues. Germline V gene data show CDR1 as KGHDR and CDR2 as SFDVKD. CDR3 bases: TGTGCCACCAGTGATAGCGGGAGGTCTCGGGAGACCCAGTACTTC. Amino acids: CATSDSGRSRETQYF.

This clonotype was counted between two and nine times. V is TRBV11-1 and J is TRBJ2-7; D may be TRBD2 (5 bases). The CDR3 has 14 amino acids. The V end lost 2 bases, the J end lost 5 bases, and 13 bases lay between the germline ends. Germline V gives CDR1 SGHAT, CDR2 FQDESV (reference sequence). The chain's CDR3 is CASSLRDHRDEQYF. In DNA form, the CDR3 reads TGTGCCAGCAGCTTACGGGATCATAGGGACGAGCAGTACTTC.

The chain uses TRBV24-1 and TRBJ2-5, with 8 bases that match TRBD1. CDR3 length equals 16 residues. J was trimmed by 4 bases and V by 4 bases; bases with no gene match: 10. Germline V lookup: CDR1 KGHDR, CDR2 SFDVKD. CDR3: CATSDPTGDRGETQYF. DNA for the CDR3: TGTGCCACCAGTGACCCGACAGGGGATCGGGGAGAGACCCAGTACTTC.

This clonotype was seen a handful of times. V is TRBV27 and J is TRBJ2-1, with 7 bases matching TRBD1. Germline V gives CDR1 MNHEY, CDR2 SMNVEV (reference sequence). The CDR3 consists of 15 residues. V trimming: 3 bases; J trimming: 4 bases; junction bases outside the gene matches: 6. The CDR3 protein is CASSFSGTVYNEQFF. For the CDR3, the DNA is TGTGCCAGCAGTTTCTCCGGGACAGTATACAATGAGCAGTTCTTC.

Comments on this clonotype: A clone one base away is much larger, so this may be a read error. This rearrangement joins TRBV20-1 to TRBJ2-2, with 7 bases lining up with TRBD1. The CDR3 has 12 amino acids. The V gene's germline CDR1 is DFQATT and CDR2 SNEGSKA (reference sequence). The CDR3 loop reads CSGRGNAGELFF. CDR3 bases: TGCAGTGGCAGGGGGAACGCCGGGGAGCTGTTTTTT.

This clonotype was counted at least ten times. The chain links TRBV11-2 to TRBJ1-2, with D tentatively TRBD1 (5 bases). The CDR3 loop spans 15 amino acids. The germline CDR1 and CDR2 sequences are SGHAT and FQNNGV. The V end lost 0 bases, the J end lost 3 bases, and 11 bases lay between the germline ends. The CDR3 loop is CASSLDRASDYGYTF. The CDR3 DNA sequence: TGTGCCAGCAGCTTAGACAGGGCGTCTGACTATGGCTACACCTTC. Drawing the rest from reference TRBV11-2 and TRBJ1-2, the complete variable domain is EAGVAQSPRYKIIEKRQSVAFWCNPISGHATLYWYQQILGQGPKLLIQFQNNGVVDDSQLPKDRFSAERLKGVDSTLKIQPAKLEDSAVYLCASSLDRASDYGYTFGSGTRLTVV.

J is TRBJ2-5 and V is TRBV19; either TRBD1 or TRBD2 may fit D (6 bases each). The germline V gene has CDR1 LNHDA and CDR2 SQIVND (reference sequence). V lost 3 bases and J lost 5, with 13 bases in between. CDR3 length: 14 residues. CDR3 sequence: CASSMWGARETQYF. CDR3 DNA sequence: TGTGCCAGTAGTATGTGGGGGGCTCGCGAGACCCAGTACTTC.

This clonotype was counted at least ten times. The chain has TRBV12-3 or TRBV12-4 and TRBJ2-1; 8 bases align to TRBD2. The J segment lost 9 bases and the V segment lost 1 base, leaving 11 bases of the junction unmatched. This CDR3 comprises 16 residues. The CDR3 nucleotides read TGTGCCAGCAGTTTAGTCCCTAGCGGGCGGATTGGTGAGCAGTTCTTC. This codes for CASSLVPSGRIGEQFF.

The chain is built from TRBV20-1 and TRBJ1-5; TRBD1 might be the D (5 bases). This CDR3 is 15 amino acids long. V was pared by 0 bases and J by 4 bases, with 13 bases between. Per germline, CDR1 DFQATT and CDR2 SNEGSKA (reference sequence). This CDR3 is CSARDVRGGNQPQHF. CDR3 bases: TGCAGTGCTAGAGATGTTCGGGGCGGGAATCAGCCCCAGCATTTT.

The CDR3 DNA reads TGTGCCAGCAGTGAAATGGGACAAAAACAAGAGACCCAGTACTTC. Protein product: CASSEMGQKQETQYF. The gene calls are TRBV6-2 or TRBV6-3 and TRBJ2-5, with a tentative D call TRBD1 (6 bases). CDR1 is MNHEY, CDR2 SVGEGT, per germline. This CDR3 is 15 amino acids long. V lost 5 bases, J lost 2 bases, and 15 bases lay in between.

Many counts were recorded for this clonotype. CDR3 region: CASSLDGGNYEQYF. In DNA form, the CDR3 reads TGTGCCAGCAGCTTGGATGGGGGGAACTACGAGCAGTACTTC. The chain combines TRBV5-6 with TRBJ2-7; TRBD2 is a possible D gene (6 bases). Trimming left V 0 bases short and J 3 bases short, with 10 bases between. The length of the CDR3 is 14 residues. In germline, CDR1 is SGHDT, CDR2 YYEEEE.

This clonotype has a count of ten or more. The chain carries TRBV27 and TRBJ2-3, with D tentatively TRBD2 (6 bases). This CDR3 comprises 14 residues. The V end was cut by 6 bases, the J end by 6 bases, with 16 bases between. Germline V gene data show CDR1 as MNHEY and CDR2 as SMNVEV (reference sequence). In nucleotides, the CDR3 is TGTGCCAGCAGCACCACCGGGACTTTTGATACGCAGTATTTT. Translated: CASSTTGTFDTQYF.

This clonotype was recorded many times. The chain combines TRBV15 with TRBJ2-3; D is perhaps TRBD2 (6 bases). Trimming left V 0 bases short and J 7 bases short, with 14 bases between. CDR3 length: 15 residues. CDR1 and CDR2 from the germline V gene are LNHNV and YYDKDF (reference sequence). CDR3 bases: TGTGCCACCAGCAGAGATAGTGGTAGCGGACATACGCAGTATTTT. This codes for CATSRDSGSGHTQYF.

This clonotype was observed many times. CDR3 in DNA: TGCAGTGCTAGCCGGGAGGGCCGGTCAGATACGCAGTATTTT. It is translated as CSASREGRSDTQYF. The V and J genes are TRBV20-1 and TRBJ2-3; TRBD2 aligns across 8 bases. The CDR3 runs to 14 residues. Unmatched junction bases numbered 6, after V lost 3 bases and J lost 4 bases. Per germline, CDR1 DFQATT and CDR2 SNEGSKA (reference sequence).

Turning to this clonotype: This clone may be a read error of a much larger clone one base away. The CDR3 reads CASLTRDPYEQYF. In DNA, the CDR3 is TGTGCCAGCCTTACCCGGGACCCTTACGAGCAGTACTTC. The chain carries TRBV6-2 or TRBV6-3 and TRBJ2-7; D assignment may be TRBD1 or TRBD2 (5 bases each). The germline V and J ends were trimmed by 8 bases and 4 bases, with 15 bases remaining between them. The CDR3 consists of 13 residues. Germline-derived CDR1 and CDR2 are MNHEY and SVGEGT.